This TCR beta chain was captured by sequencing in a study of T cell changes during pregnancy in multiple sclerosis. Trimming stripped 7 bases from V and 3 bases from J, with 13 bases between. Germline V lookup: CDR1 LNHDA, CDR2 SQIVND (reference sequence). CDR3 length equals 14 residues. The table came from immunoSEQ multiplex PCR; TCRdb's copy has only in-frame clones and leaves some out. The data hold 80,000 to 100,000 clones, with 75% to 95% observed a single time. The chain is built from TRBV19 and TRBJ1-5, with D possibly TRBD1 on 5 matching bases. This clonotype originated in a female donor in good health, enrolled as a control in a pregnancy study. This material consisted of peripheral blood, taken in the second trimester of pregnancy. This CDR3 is CASTAQGTNQPQHF. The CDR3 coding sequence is TGTGCCAGTACCGCGCAGGGCACCAATCAGCCCCAGCATTTT.